These 12 T cell receptor beta chains were all obtained from the same sample, sequenced in a study of cytomegalovirus exposure and HLA in healthy donors. Some clones are missing from TCRdb's copy, which holds only in-frame ones; the method was immunoSEQ multiplex PCR. Seen here are 150,000 to 200,000 clones, 80% to 90% observed once, and the top ten hold 1.4%. The sequencing input was PBMCs. Receptors were obtained from a woman in her twenties or thirties in good health and CMV-seronegative.

The V call is TRBV27, the J call TRBJ1-1; D uncertain. The CDR3 has 14 amino acids. Per the germline V gene, CDR1 is MNHEY and CDR2 is SMNVEV (reference sequence). Trimming left V 2 bases short and J 5 bases short, with 12 bases between. In nucleotides, the CDR3 is TGTGCCAGCAGTTTAATTGCGGGTGGGACTGAAGCTTTCTTT. This encodes CASSLIAGGTEAFF.

This chain connects TRBV13 to TRBJ2-2; the D gene is possibly TRBD2 (7 bases). Germline V gene lookup returns CDR1 PRHDT and CDR2 FYEKMQ (reference sequence). V dropped 4 bases and J dropped 3 bases, with 18 bases sitting between them. The CDR3 is 17 amino acids. The CDR3, as DNA: TGTGCCAGCAGCTCGATACAACAGGGAGGGCACACCGGGGAGCTGTTTTTT. This gives the protein CASSSIQQGGHTGELFF.

This clone has only a few counts. The chain carries TRBV19 and TRBJ1-5; possible D gene TRBD1, 5 bases. The germline V and J ends were trimmed by 6 bases and 3 bases, with 21 bases remaining between them. This CDR3 is built from 17 residues. Per germline, CDR1 LNHDA and CDR2 SQIVND (reference sequence). The chain's CDR3 is CASSSLRGGWNNQPQHF. Written as DNA, the CDR3 is TGTGCCAGTAGCAGCCTACGTGGGGGGTGGAACAATCAGCCCCAGCATTTT. The full variable domain, rest sourced from reference TRBV19 and TRBJ1-5, is DGGITQSPKYLFRKEGQNVTLSCEQNLNHDAMYWYRQDPGQGLRLIYYSQIVNDFQKGDIAEGYSVSREKKESFPLTVTSAQKNPTAFYLCASSSLRGGWNNQPQHFGDGTRLSIL.

In this sample, this clone turned up a few times. The rearrangement links TRBV6-5 to TRBJ2-7, with TRBD1 matching over 7 bases. CDR3 length: 13 residues. Germline-derived CDR1 and CDR2 are MNHEY and SVGAGI. The J segment lost 4 bases and the V segment lost 7 bases, leaving 7 bases of the junction unmatched. The CDR3 bases are TGTGCCAGCACCCAGGGGGTAGGTTACGAGCAGTACTTC. As protein: CASTQGVGYEQYF.

The rearrangement uses TRBV5-6 and TRBJ1-2; D may be TRBD1 (6 bases). Trimming pared 1 base from V and 5 bases from J, leaving 12 bases between. CDR1 is SGHDT and CDR2 is YYEEEE in the germline V gene. The CDR3 loop spans 14 amino acids. CDR3 sequence reads: CASSLQGIRYGYTF. The CDR3 coding sequence is TGTGCCAGCAGCTTGCAGGGGATTCGGTATGGCTACACCTTC. Looking up the rest from reference TRBV5-6 and TRBJ1-2 gives the full variable domain: DAGVTQSPTHLIKTRGQQVTLRCSPKSGHDTVSWYQQALGQGPQFIFQYYEEEERQRGNFPDRFSGHQFPNYSSELNVNALLLGDSALYLCASSLQGIRYGYTFGSGTRLTVV.

The V and J genes are TRBV7-9 and TRBJ1-1; D may be TRBD1 (5 bases). Trimming removed 11 bases at V and 0 bases at J, with 13 bases between. Germline CDR1 and CDR2: SEHNR and FQNEAQ (reference sequence). This CDR3 is 13 amino acids long. The CDR3 nucleotides are TGTGCCGGCCGACAGTTAATGAACACTGAAGCTTTCTTT. Translated: CAGRQLMNTEAFF.

The rearrangement links TRBV5-6 to TRBJ2-1, with 8 bases identical to TRBD1. CDR3 length: 15 residues. V lost 2 bases to trimming and J lost 6 bases; unmatched junction nucleotides: 7. Germline V CDR1 and CDR2: SGHDT, YYEEEE. The CDR3 is CASSLRTGNPNEQFF. CDR3 nucleotide sequence: TGTGCCAGCAGCTTAAGGACAGGGAACCCCAATGAGCAGTTCTTC. The full variable domain, completed using reference TRBV5-6 and TRBJ2-1, is DAGVTQSPTHLIKTRGQQVTLRCSPKSGHDTVSWYQQALGQGPQFIFQYYEEEERQRGNFPDRFSGHQFPNYSSELNVNALLLGDSALYLCASSLRTGNPNEQFFGPGTRLTVL.

The chain recombines TRBV5-1 with TRBJ1-2; TRBD1 agrees at 8 bases. V was clipped by 0 bases and J by 10 bases; unmatched bases: 8. The germline gives CDR1 SGHRS, CDR2 YFSETQ. The CDR3 length is 14 residues. CDR3 bases: TGCGCCAGCAGCTTGGGACAGGGGCTGATAGCCTACACCTTC. Protein: CASSLGQGLIAYTF.

This clone came up a few times. This rearrangement joins TRBV5-4 to TRBJ2-7, with D possibly matching TRBD1 (5 bases). Trimming shortened V by 4 bases and J by 7 bases, and 12 bases separated the two germline ends. The CDR3 sequence is 12 residues long. Germline V gives CDR1 SGHNT, CDR2 YYREEE (reference sequence). In nucleotides, the CDR3 is TGTGCCAGCAGCACAGGACCTGAGGAGCAGTACTTC. It encodes CASSTGPEEQYF.

This chain joins TRBV11-2 and TRBJ2-1; D is uncertain. The CDR3 totals 14 residues. V was trimmed by 0 bases and J by 4 bases, leaving 7 bases between them. Germline lookup yields CDR1 SGHAT and CDR2 FQNNGV. This chain's CDR3 is CASSLDTSYNEQFF. The CDR3 region has the DNA TGTGCCAGCAGCTTAGATACTTCATACAATGAGCAGTTCTTC. Full variable domain (remainder filled in from reference TRBV11-2 and TRBJ2-1): EAGVAQSPRYKIIEKRQSVAFWCNPISGHATLYWYQQILGQGPKLLIQFQNNGVVDDSQLPKDRFSAERLKGVDSTLKIQPAKLEDSAVYLCASSLDTSYNEQFFGPGTRLTVL.

This clone appeared a single time. The V and J genes are TRBV5-1 and TRBJ1-2, with TRBD1 matching over 11 bases. The V and J ends lost 4 bases and 8 bases, in that order; junction bases with no gene match: 10. The germline V gene has CDR1 SGHRS and CDR2 YFSETQ. The CDR3 sequence is 15 residues long. This chain's CDR3 is CASSLRTGGSWGYTF. CDR3 bases: TGCGCCAGCAGCCTTCGGACAGGGGGCAGTTGGGGCTACACCTTC.

The V gene is TRBV6-5, the J gene TRBJ2-4, with D possibly being TRBD2 (6 bases). Germline-derived CDR1 and CDR2 are MNHEY and SVGAGI. Trimming removed 2 bases at V and 5 bases at J, with 10 bases between. The CDR3 has 14 amino acids. In nucleotides, the CDR3 is TGTGCCAGCAGTTACGGGGGGAACGAAAACATTCAGTACTTC. Translation gives CASSYGGNENIQYF.